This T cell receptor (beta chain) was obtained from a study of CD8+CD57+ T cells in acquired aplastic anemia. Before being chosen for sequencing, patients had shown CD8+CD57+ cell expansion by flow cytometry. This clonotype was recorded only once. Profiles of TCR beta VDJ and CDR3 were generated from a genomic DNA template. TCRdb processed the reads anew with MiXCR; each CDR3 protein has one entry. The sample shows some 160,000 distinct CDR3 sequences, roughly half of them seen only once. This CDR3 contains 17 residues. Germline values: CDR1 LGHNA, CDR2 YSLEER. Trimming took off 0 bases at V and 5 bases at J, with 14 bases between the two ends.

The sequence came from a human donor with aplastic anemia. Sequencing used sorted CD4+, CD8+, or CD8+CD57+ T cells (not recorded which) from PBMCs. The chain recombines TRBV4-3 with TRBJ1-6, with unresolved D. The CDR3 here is CASSQDREGLNNSPLHF. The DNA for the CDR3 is TGCGCCAGCAGCCAAGATCGAGAAGGACTAAATAATTCACCCCTCCACTTT.